The next 10 T cell receptor beta chains were all read from a single sample in a study of beta chain features in type 1 diabetes. These TCRs are of unknown antigen specificity. Study conclusions and caveats: Shorter TCRB CDR3s, moderately but significantly so, marked every one of the four CD4+ subsets in Type 1 diabetes patients.

The sequenced template was cDNA made from the entire isolated RNA. Some clones are missing from TCRdb's copy, which holds only in-frame ones; the method was immunoSEQ multiplex PCR. The table records approximately 150,000 clones, about 13% of them present only once. The sequencing input was central memory CD4+ T cells from blood. All receptors derive from a man between 18 and 29 years old with type 1 diabetes.

The chain links TRBV5-6 to TRBJ2-7, with unresolved D. CDR3 length: 14 residues. Per germline, CDR1 SGHDT and CDR2 YYEEEE. The V end was cut by 4 bases, the J end by 2 bases, with 13 bases between. CDR3 bases: TGTGCCAGCAGCGGGCCGACAAGCCCCTACGAGCAGTACTTC. As protein: CASSGPTSPYEQYF. Full variable domain (rest looked up from reference TRBV5-6 and TRBJ2-7): DAGVTQSPTHLIKTRGQQVTLRCSPKSGHDTVSWYQQALGQGPQFIFQYYEEEERQRGNFPDRFSGHQFPNYSSELNVNALLLGDSALYLCASSGPTSPYEQYFGPGTRLTVT.

This clone was counted a few times. This chain links TRBV25-1 with TRBJ1-1, with TRBD1 as a possible D gene (5 bases). Trimming pared 4 bases from V and 3 bases from J, leaving 9 bases between. CDR3 length: 13 residues. Germline V gene lookup returns CDR1 MGHDK and CDR2 SYGVNS. The CDR3 DNA is TGTGCCAGCAGTGTCTGGGGGGACACTGAAGCTTTCTTT. Translation gives CASSVWGDTEAFF.

V usage is TRBV2 and J usage is TRBJ2-1; 13 bases line up with TRBD2. The CDR3 has 20 amino acids. The V segment lost 5 bases and the J segment 0 bases; nucleotides outside the gene matches: 13. Germline values: CDR1 SNHLY, CDR2 FYNNEI. DNA of the CDR3: TGTGCCAGCAGTTACGATCCGGGACTAGCGGGGCGTAGCTCCTACAATGAGCAGTTCTTC. Translating it yields CASSYDPGLAGRSSYNEQFF.

The chain is built from TRBV13 and TRBJ1-1, with D uncertain. The V and J ends lost 5 bases and 0 bases respectively, with 22 bases between them. Per the germline V gene, CDR1 is PRHDT and CDR2 is FYEKMQ (reference sequence). This CDR3 spans 18 amino acids. The CDR3 spells CASSLGVSSDDMNTEAFF. CDR3 sequence (DNA): TGTGCCAGCAGCCTTGGGGTCTCAAGTGATGACATGAACACTGAAGCTTTCTTT. Looking up the rest from reference TRBV13 and TRBJ1-1 gives the full variable domain: AAGVIQSPRHLIKEKRETATLKCYPIPRHDTVYWYQQGPGQDPQFLISFYEKMQSDKGSIPDRFSAQQFSDYHSELNMSSLELGDSALYFCASSLGVSSDDMNTEAFFGQGTRLTVV.

As DNA, the CDR3 is TGTGCCAGCAGCCCGAAACAAGAGACCCAGTACTTC. Amino acids: CASSPKQETQYF. The chain has TRBV7-9 and TRBJ2-5; D is undetermined. V was clipped by 5 bases and J by 2 bases, with 6 bases between them. CDR3 length equals 12 residues. Germline-derived CDR1 and CDR2 are SEHNR and FQNEAQ (reference sequence).

There are a few counts of this clone. Other DNA sequences in this sample translate to the same CDR3. V gene TRBV4-1 combines with J gene TRBJ2-3; TRBD2 matches 9 bases. V dropped 5 bases and J dropped 5; count of bases not matched to a gene: 11. The CDR3 spans 16 residues. Germline CDR1 and CDR2: MGHRA and YSYEKL. For the CDR3, the DNA is TGCGCCAGCAGCGCGCGGGGGGGCCGCACTGAAGATACGCAGTATTTT. Protein product: CASSARGGRTEDTQYF.

This clone has only a few counts. V usage is TRBV7-9 and J usage is TRBJ1-1, with D unresolved. Deletions cut 5 bases from V and 1 base from J, with 8 bases between. The CDR3 has 13 residues. Germline V gene sequence: CDR1 SEHNR, CDR2 FQNEAQ (reference sequence). The CDR3 reads CASSQFENTEAFF. The CDR3 coding sequence is TGTGCCAGCAGCCAATTCGAGAACACTGAAGCTTTCTTT.

There are many counts of this clone. The genes are TRBV7-8 and TRBJ2-1, with unresolved D. CDR3 length equals 16 residues. V gave up 5 bases and J gave up 3 bases, with 17 bases separating them. The germline CDR1 and CDR2 sequences are SGHVS and FQNEAQ. CDR3 sequence (DNA): TGTGCCAGCAGCGACGGGTCCGTCCCAAACTACAATGAGCAGTTCTTC. Protein product: CASSDGSVPNYNEQFF.

The gene calls are TRBV25-1 and TRBJ2-1; 13 nucleotides align to TRBD2. In germline, CDR1 is MGHDK, CDR2 SYGVNS. The CDR3 has 16 residues. Trimming took 4 bases from V and 7 from J; bases not matched to a gene: 7. The DNA of the CDR3 is TGTGCCAGCAGTGTCCTGACTAGCGGGGGGTCGAATGAGCAGTTCTTC. It encodes CASSVLTSGGSNEQFF.

This clone was counted once. This CDR3 reads CASSQATGEPYNEQFF. In DNA, the CDR3 is TGCGCCAGCAGCCAAGCGACAGGGGAGCCCTACAATGAGCAGTTCTTC. The chain recombines TRBV4-1 with TRBJ2-1; 8 positions match TRBD1. The CDR3 extends over 16 amino acids. CDR1 MGHRA and CDR2 YSYEKL come from the germline V gene. V lost 1 base to trimming and J lost 2 bases; unmatched junction nucleotides: 4.